Detailed here is one T cell receptor beta chain. Its antigen remains unidentified. V lost 10 bases, J lost 4 bases, and 12 bases stayed unmatched. The germline gives CDR1 KGHSH, CDR2 LQKENI. The CDR3 length is 15 residues. Researchers ran the PCR with 60 Vbeta and 13 Jbeta primers. Here immunoSEQ multiplex PCR was the method, and the copy in TCRdb shows in-frame clones only, minus some. The table includes over 80,000 clones, 76% detected once. This sample was included in a study of cytomegalovirus exposure and HLA in healthy donors. Overall study context: Early released data had about 80 million unique TCRs, all coming from HLA-typed donors. Findings of the study overall: In a later analysis, donors in an Asian-associated ancestry cluster reportedly had fewer N-insertions in productive TCRs than the cohort mean. Sequencing probably produced one cluster of sequence variants that were highly shared. Despite most TCR sequences being rare, some public TCRs occurred in many donors.

The chain links TRBV18 to TRBJ1-2; 10 nucleotides agree with TRBD1. The origin of this receptor is a middle-aged man in good health and CMV-seronegative. The sequencing input was PBMCs. The CDR3 region has the DNA TGTGCCACCAACCCTGGACAGGGGGGCCCCTATGGCTACACCTTC. It yields the protein CATNPGQGGPYGYTF.